This T cell receptor (beta chain) was profiled in a study of control samples from healthy donors and cancer patients. V was pared by 4 bases and J by 2 bases, with 19 bases between. The germline CDR1 and CDR2 sequences are SGHDN and FVKESK. This CDR3 spans 17 amino acids. The method was immunoSEQ multiplex PCR; TCRdb's version includes in-frame clones alone and lacks a portion of them. Of roughly 88,000 clones listed, 93% are singletons. Specimen: blood. The chain links TRBV14 to TRBJ2-3; TRBD1 might be the D (7 bases). The clonotype originates from a man in his late teens or twenties in good health. This chain's CDR3 is CASSPYQAGGSTDTQYF. CDR3 DNA: TGTGCCAGCAGCCCCTACCAAGCAGGGGGGTCCACAGATACGCAGTATTTT.